The rows below give T cell receptor beta chains drawn from one sample of a study of post-analysis software for immune sequencing data. TCRdb redid the calling of the PCR reads with MiXCR, one entry per CDR3 protein. The table lists about 680,000 distinct CDR3 sequences, around 64% of them singletons. The specimen sequenced was blood. The source is a girl aged 2 to 9 with multiple sclerosis. Both conserved end residues are part of each CDR3. The D gene is left open where the match is weak. Clone size, where shown, is once, few, many, or a class for clones that have expanded.

J: TRBJ2-7; V: TRBV6-2/TRBV6-3; size: NA; D: NA; CDR3: CASSYGGAGEQYF; DNA: TGTGCCAGCAGTTACGGCGGGGCAGGCGAGCAGTACTTC
J: TRBJ1-4; V: TRBV24-1; size: NA; D: NA; CDR3: CATSDSFGTVNEKLFF; DNA: TGTGCCACCAGTGATTCTTTCGGGACGGTTAATGAAAAACTGTTTTTT
J: TRBJ2-3; V: TRBV20-1; size: NA; D: NA; CDR3: CSARDHREGPRTDTQYF; DNA: TGCAGTGCTAGAGATCATCGTGAAGGGCCCCGCACAGATACGCAGTATTTT
J: TRBJ1-5; V: TRBV7-9; size: NA; D: TRBD1; CDR3: CARWRGTGSQPQHF; DNA: TGTGCCCGCTGGCGGGGGACAGGGAGTCAGCCCCAGCATTTT
J: TRBJ2-7; V: TRBV5-4; size: NA; D: NA; CDR3: CASSLDQSEQYF; DNA: TGTGCCAGCAGCCTAGACCAATCCGAGCAGTACTTC
J: TRBJ2-4; V: TRBV3-1; size: NA; D: NA; CDR3: CASSPTGTGNIQYF; DNA: TGTGCCAGCAGCCCAACCGGGACGGGGAACATTCAGTACTTC
J: TRBJ2-3; V: TRBV20-1; size: NA; D: TRBD2; CDR3: CSASGDTSGGITDTQYF; DNA: TGCAGTGCTAGTGGAGATACTAGCGGGGGGATCACAGATACGCAGTATTTT
J: TRBJ2-1; V: TRBV7-9; size: few; D: NA; CDR3: CASSPPGDEQFF; DNA: TGTGCCAGCAGCCCCCCGGGGGATGAGCAGTTCTTC
J: TRBJ2-1; V: TRBV20-1; size: once; D: TRBD1; CDR3: CSAPSRGYTNEQFF; DNA: TGCAGTGCCCCCAGCAGGGGGTATACCAATGAGCAGTTCTTC
J: TRBJ1-1; V: TRBV12-3/TRBV12-4; size: NA; D: NA; CDR3: CASGPRGWEDTEAFF; DNA: TGTGCCAGCGGCCCGCGGGGTTGGGAGGACACTGAAGCTTTCTTT
J: TRBJ1-2; V: TRBV28; size: few; D: NA; CDR3: CASSPQGVGGYTF; DNA: TGTGCCAGCAGTCCCCAGGGAGTCGGAGGCTACACCTTC
J: TRBJ2-1; V: TRBV6-2/TRBV6-3; size: NA; D: NA; CDR3: CASSLWGGWNEQFF; DNA: TGTGCCAGCAGTTTGTGGGGGGGCTGGAATGAGCAGTTCTTC
J: TRBJ1-1; V: TRBV5-6; size: NA; D: NA; CDR3: CASSWRETALNTEAFF; DNA: TGTGCCAGCAGCTGGCGGGAGACAGCTCTGAACACTGAAGCTTTCTTT
J: TRBJ2-2; V: TRBV25-1; size: NA; D: NA; CDR3: CASSARGVTGELFF; DNA: TGTGCCAGCAGTGCCAGGGGGGTTACCGGGGAGCTGTTTTTT
J: TRBJ2-3; V: TRBV5-6; size: few; D: NA; CDR3: CASSLTERSQYF; DNA: TGTGCCAGCAGCCTAACAGAAAGGTCGCAGTATTTT
J: TRBJ2-7; V: TRBV9; size: NA; D: TRBD2; CDR3: CASSASGTSINEQYF; DNA: TGTGCCAGCAGCGCCTCCGGGACTAGCATCAATGAGCAGTACTTC
J: TRBJ2-1; V: TRBV5-1; size: few; D: TRBD2; CDR3: CASSFQREVYNEQFF; DNA: TGCGCCAGCAGCTTCCAGCGGGAGGTATACAATGAGCAGTTCTTC
J: TRBJ1-2; V: TRBV20-1; size: NA; D: NA; CDR3: CSARWGNYGYTF; DNA: TGCAGTGCTAGATGGGGGAACTATGGCTACACCTTC
J: TRBJ2-7; V: TRBV29-1; size: NA; D: TRBD1; CDR3: CSVEETGDEQYF; DNA: TGCAGCGTTGAAGAAACAGGGGACGAGCAGTACTTC
J: TRBJ2-1; V: TRBV10-3; size: few; D: NA; CDR3: CATLGLAEGDEQFF; DNA: TGTGCCACCCTAGGGCTAGCGGAGGGGGATGAGCAGTTCTTC
J: TRBJ2-5; V: TRBV10-1; size: few; D: TRBD1; CDR3: CASSEETGGGRETQYF; DNA: TGCGCCAGCAGTGAAGAAACAGGGGGCGGAAGGGAGACCCAGTACTTC
J: TRBJ1-4; V: TRBV6-1; size: NA; D: NA; CDR3: CASSEDRATNEKLFF; DNA: TGTGCCAGCAGTGAAGACAGGGCAACTAATGAAAAACTGTTTTTT
J: TRBJ1-2; V: TRBV28; size: NA; D: TRBD1; CDR3: CASSRGLGGYTF; DNA: TGTGCCAGCAGCAGGGGGCTCGGTGGCTACACCTTC
J: TRBJ2-1; V: TRBV6-6; size: NA; D: TRBD1; CDR3: CASSHGQGGNEQFF; DNA: TGTGCCAGCAGCCACGGACAGGGTGGCAATGAGCAGTTCTTC
J: TRBJ2-6; V: TRBV4-1; size: NA; D: TRBD2; CDR3: CASSPAGGDGANVLTF; DNA: TGCGCCAGCAGCCCCGCGGGAGGGGACGGGGCCAACGTCCTGACTTTC
J: TRBJ2-1; V: TRBV29-1; size: few; D: TRBD1; CDR3: CSVTGQGYNEQFF; DNA: TGCAGCGTAACGGGACAGGGCTACAATGAGCAGTTCTTC
J: TRBJ2-1; V: TRBV29-1; size: NA; D: NA; CDR3: CSVTPAREQFF; DNA: TGCAGCGTTACCCCAGCACGGGAGCAGTTCTTC
J: TRBJ2-3; V: TRBV9; size: NA; D: TRBD1; CDR3: CASSPGTGFTDTQYF; DNA: TGTGCCAGCAGCCCCGGGACAGGGTTCACAGATACGCAGTATTTT
J: TRBJ2-7; V: TRBV29-1; size: NA; D: NA; CDR3: CSVVGQRNSYEQYF; DNA: TGCAGCGTTGTAGGACAGCGAAACTCCTACGAGCAGTACTTC
J: TRBJ2-7; V: TRBV30; size: NA; D: NA; CDR3: CAWSAVGRFYEQYF; DNA: TGTGCCTGGAGTGCGGTGGGCAGATTCTACGAGCAGTACTTC
J: TRBJ2-3; V: TRBV6-2/TRBV6-3; size: many; D: NA; CDR3: CASSYSTSTDTQYF; DNA: TGTGCCAGCAGTTACTCGACTAGTACGGATACGCAGTATTTT
J: TRBJ2-5; V: TRBV20-1; size: NA; D: NA; CDR3: CSARPAGETQYF; DNA: TGCAGTGCTAGACCCGCTGGGGAGACCCAGTACTTC
J: TRBJ2-1; V: TRBV7-3; size: NA; D: NA; CDR3: CASSSTGALAGPSYNEQFF; DNA: TGTGCCAGCAGCTCGACAGGGGCCCTAGCGGGCCCCTCCTACAATGAGCAGTTCTTC
J: TRBJ2-1; V: TRBV6-5; size: NA; D: NA; CDR3: CASSAVWANDNEQFF; DNA: TGTGCCAGCAGTGCGGTTTGGGCGAACGACAATGAGCAGTTCTTC
J: TRBJ2-1; V: TRBV6-1; size: NA; D: TRBD1; CDR3: CASREGQPNNEQFF; DNA: TGTGCCAGCAGAGAGGGACAGCCCAACAATGAGCAGTTCTTC
J: TRBJ2-1; V: TRBV5-1; size: NA; D: TRBD2; CDR3: CASSPQLAGVYNEQFF; DNA: TGCGCCAGCAGTCCCCAACTAGCGGGGGTTTACAATGAGCAGTTCTTC
J: TRBJ2-1; V: TRBV20-1; size: NA; D: TRBD2; CDR3: CSARGRLAGGRYNEQFF; DNA: TGCAGTGCTAGAGGAAGGCTAGCGGGGGGCAGATACAATGAGCAGTTCTTC
J: TRBJ1-1; V: TRBV3-1; size: NA; D: NA; CDR3: CASTVTLERQGAFF; DNA: TGTGCCAGCACCGTCACCCTGGAACGCCAGGGAGCTTTCTTT
J: TRBJ1-2; V: TRBV7-3; size: NA; D: TRBD1; CDR3: CVSSPGGQPYGYTF; DNA: TGTGTCAGCAGCCCAGGGGGACAGCCCTATGGCTACACCTTC
J: TRBJ2-1; V: TRBV6-6; size: once; D: NA; CDR3: CASSSDPEGQFF; DNA: TGTGCCAGCAGCTCCGACCCCGAGGGGCAGTTCTTC
J: TRBJ1-2; V: TRBV9; size: NA; D: NA; CDR3: CASSVAGNGYGYTF; DNA: TGTGCCAGCAGCGTAGCAGGAAATGGCTATGGCTACACCTTC
J: TRBJ2-5; V: TRBV5-1; size: NA; D: NA; CDR3: CASSLAPSSGQETQYF; DNA: TGCGCCAGCAGCTTGGCACCGTCCTCGGGACAAGAGACCCAGTACTTC
J: TRBJ1-6; V: TRBV12-3/TRBV12-4; size: NA; D: NA; CDR3: CASSFNRYSPLHF; DNA: TGTGCCAGCAGTTTTAACCGCTATTCACCCCTCCACTTT
J: TRBJ2-1; V: TRBV15; size: NA; D: TRBD2; CDR3: CATSRDVLAGGASYNEQFF; DNA: TGTGCCACCAGCAGAGATGTACTAGCGGGGGGGGCTTCCTACAATGAGCAGTTCTTC
J: TRBJ2-7; V: TRBV7-3; size: NA; D: NA; CDR3: CASSAQPYSVGSSEQYF; DNA: TGTGCCAGCAGCGCCCAACCCTACTCCGTTGGGTCGAGCGAGCAGTACTTC
J: TRBJ2-1; V: TRBV29-1; size: NA; D: TRBD1; CDR3: CSVEAQGAGQGGSNEQFF; DNA: TGCAGCGTTGAAGCCCAAGGTGCAGGACAGGGGGGATCAAATGAGCAGTTCTTC
J: TRBJ2-7; V: TRBV29-1; size: NA; D: TRBD2; CDR3: CSVGPSGVYNEQYF; DNA: TGCAGCGTTGGCCCTAGCGGGGTTTACAATGAGCAGTACTTC
J: TRBJ1-4; V: TRBV10-3; size: NA; D: NA; CDR3: CAISEPSGKLFF; DNA: TGTGCCATCAGTGAACCCTCGGGTAAACTGTTTTTT
J: TRBJ2-5; V: TRBV9; size: NA; D: NA; CDR3: CASGVATEGTQYF; DNA: TGTGCCAGCGGCGTAGCGACTGAAGGGACCCAGTACTTC
J: TRBJ2-1; V: TRBV7-2; size: NA; D: NA; CDR3: CASSFTWFSEQFF; DNA: TGTGCCAGCAGCTTTACGTGGTTTAGCGAGCAGTTCTTC
J: TRBJ2-7; V: TRBV9; size: once; D: TRBD2; CDR3: CASSVEGGSDEQYF; DNA: TGTGCCAGCAGCGTAGAGGGCGGGAGCGATGAGCAGTACTTC
J: TRBJ1-1; V: TRBV7-9; size: NA; D: NA; CDR3: CASSGRQGETEAFF; DNA: TGTGCCAGCTCCGGTCGGCAGGGAGAAACTGAAGCTTTCTTT
J: TRBJ2-4; V: TRBV20-1; size: few; D: NA; CDR3: CSASTAKNIQYF; DNA: TGCAGTGCTAGTACAGCCAAAAACATTCAGTACTTC
J: TRBJ2-3; V: TRBV12-3/TRBV12-4; size: NA; D: TRBD2; CDR3: CASSFLSTVPGTSDGTDTQYF; DNA: TGTGCCAGCAGTTTCCTTTCGACCGTCCCCGGGACTAGCGATGGCACAGATACGCAGTATTTT
J: TRBJ1-2; V: TRBV5-1; size: NA; D: NA; CDR3: CASSFKASTNGYTF; DNA: TGCGCCAGCAGCTTCAAAGCCAGTACGAACGGCTACACCTTC
J: TRBJ2-1; V: TRBV12-3/TRBV12-4; size: few; D: TRBD2; CDR3: CASSLGTSGDNEQFF; DNA: TGTGCCAGCAGTTTAGGGACTAGCGGGGACAATGAGCAGTTCTTC
J: TRBJ1-1; V: TRBV14; size: NA; D: NA; CDR3: CASSQVDTVNTEAFF; DNA: TGTGCCAGCAGCCAAGTCGACACGGTGAACACTGAAGCTTTCTTT
J: TRBJ2-1; V: TRBV4-1; size: few; D: TRBD2; CDR3: CASSPIPGLGPSSYNEQFF; DNA: TGCGCCAGCAGCCCTATTCCGGGACTAGGGCCCAGCTCCTACAATGAGCAGTTCTTC
J: TRBJ2-7; V: TRBV7-8; size: NA; D: TRBD2; CDR3: CASSLVIAGPSYEQYF; DNA: TGTGCCAGCAGCTTAGTTATAGCGGGCCCATCCTACGAGCAGTACTTC